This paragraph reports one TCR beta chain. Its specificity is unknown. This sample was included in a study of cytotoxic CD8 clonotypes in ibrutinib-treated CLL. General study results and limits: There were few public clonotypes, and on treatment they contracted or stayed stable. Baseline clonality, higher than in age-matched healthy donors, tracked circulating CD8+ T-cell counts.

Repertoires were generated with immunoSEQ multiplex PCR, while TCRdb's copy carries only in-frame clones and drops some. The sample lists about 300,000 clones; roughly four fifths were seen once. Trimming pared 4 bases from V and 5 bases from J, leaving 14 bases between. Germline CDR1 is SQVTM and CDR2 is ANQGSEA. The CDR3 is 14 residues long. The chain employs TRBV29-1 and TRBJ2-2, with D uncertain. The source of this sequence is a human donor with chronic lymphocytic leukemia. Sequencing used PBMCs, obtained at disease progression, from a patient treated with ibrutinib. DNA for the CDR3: TGCAGCGTTGTGGGCCTACTCTCTACCGGGGAGCTGTTTTTT. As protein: CSVVGLLSTGELFF.